This entry lists 27 T cell receptor beta chains sequenced from one sample in a study of blood T cell repertoires in COVID-19. The assay was immunoSEQ multiplex PCR, and TCRdb's table has in-frame clones only and misses some. The top ten hold around 2.9% of the sample, which has 90,000 to 100,000 clones, 89% seen once. Sequenced material: peripheral blood. The receptor source for this set is a man aged 50 or older with COVID-19, enrolled during active disease.

This clone was observed once. The CDR3 sequence: CSVTGVGTDTQYF. For the CDR3, the DNA is TGCAGCGTCACCGGGGTAGGCACAGATACGCAGTATTTT. This chain uses TRBV29-1 with TRBJ2-3; tentative D call: TRBD2 (5 bases). Germline V gene data show CDR1 as SQVTM and CDR2 as ANQGSEA. CDR3 length: 13 residues. V lost 6 bases, J lost 1 base, and 11 bases lay in between.

The J gene is TRBJ1-2, the V gene TRBV11-1, with a possible D match to TRBD1 (6 bases). The CDR3 is 13 residues long. Germline V lookup: CDR1 SGHAT, CDR2 FQDESV (reference sequence). The V end was cut by 1 base, the J end by 9 bases, with 12 bases between. The chain's CDR3 is CASSLGLQGSYTF. The CDR3 DNA is TGTGCCAGCAGCTTAGGCCTCCAGGGGAGCTACACCTTC.

The chain is built from TRBV11-3 and TRBJ2-2, with unresolved D. The ends were cut back, 4 bases at V and 0 bases at J, with 9 bases in the middle. Germline CDR1 and CDR2: SGHNT and YENEEA. This CDR3 spans 15 amino acids. This chain's CDR3 is CASSSGNANTGELFF. In DNA, the CDR3 is TGTGCCAGCAGCTCTGGCAACGCGAACACCGGGGAGCTGTTTTTT.

This chain connects TRBV4-2 to TRBJ1-1; 11 bases line up with TRBD1. Trimming at V came to 5 bases and at J to 5 bases, leaving 10 bases not matched to a gene. The CDR3 length is 16 residues. Per germline, CDR1 LGHNA and CDR2 YNFKEQ. CDR3 bases: TGTGCCAGCAGCATACGGGACAGGGGGGGAGAAACTGAAGCTTTCTTT. Its translation: CASSIRDRGGETEAFF.

The rearrangement uses TRBV16 and TRBJ2-7; D is perhaps TRBD2 (5 bases). The CDR3 totals 14 residues. Trimming pared 3 bases from V and 0 bases from J, leaving 9 bases between. Germline CDR1 and CDR2: KGHSY and FQNENV. CDR3 DNA: TGTGCCAGCAGCCAGACTACCCCCTCCTACGAGCAGTACTTC. Encoded protein: CASSQTTPSYEQYF.

V gene TRBV19 combines with J gene TRBJ1-2; a weak D match, TRBD1 (5 bases). V was cut by 5 bases and J by 2 bases, with 9 bases left in between. The length of the CDR3 is 13 residues. Germline V gene sequence: CDR1 LNHDA, CDR2 SQIVND (reference sequence). The CDR3 spells CASSFGGNYGYTF. DNA of the CDR3: TGTGCCAGTAGTTTTGGGGGGAACTATGGCTACACCTTC.

This sequence joins TRBV3-1 (or the pseudogene TRBV3-2) and TRBJ2-1, with 11 bases lining up with TRBD2. Per the germline V gene, CDR1 is LGHDT and CDR2 is YNNKEL (reference sequence). The CDR3 length is 19 residues. V lost 4 bases, J lost 0 bases, and 11 bases stayed unmatched. CDR3: CASSRKTSGDTRSYNEQFF. CDR3 coding DNA: TGTGCCAGCAGCCGAAAGACTAGCGGGGACACCCGCTCCTACAATGAGCAGTTCTTC.

This chain connects TRBV11-3 to TRBJ1-1; D not resolved. Trimming took 0 bases from V and 9 from J, leaving 8 bases between them. Germline CDR1 SGHNT, CDR2 YENEEA. The CDR3 has 12 amino acids. The DNA of the CDR3 is TGTGCCAGCAGCTTAGAAAACAGCAAAGCTTTCTTT. This encodes CASSLENSKAFF.

CDR3 amino acids: CASSKARDRHNSPLHF. The CDR3 region has the DNA TGTGCCAGCAGCAAAGCACGCGACAGGCATAATTCACCCCTCCACTTT. V usage is TRBV21-1 and J usage is TRBJ1-6; no check of the table's D call, TRBD1, against the DNA was made. TRBV21-1 is a pseudogene segment. This CDR3 is 16 amino acids long.

The chain has TRBV27 and TRBJ1-6; the match to TRBD1 covers 7 bases. Per the germline V gene, CDR1 is MNHEY and CDR2 is SMNVEV (reference sequence). The V segment lost 0 bases and the J segment 7 bases; nucleotides outside the gene matches: 6. The CDR3 is made up of 16 amino acids. CDR3 bases: TGTGCCAGCAGTTTATCGCCGACAGGGTCAAATTCACCCCTCCACTTT. Its translation is CASSLSPTGSNSPLHF.

V usage is TRBV6-6 and J usage is TRBJ2-7; tentatively, D is TRBD1 (6 bases). The CDR3 is made up of 14 amino acids. Germline CDR1 reads MNHNY; CDR2 reads SVGAGI (reference sequence). V gave up 4 bases and J gave up 2 bases, with 12 bases separating them. This CDR3 reads CASSSWDITYEQYF. CDR3 DNA: TGTGCCAGCAGTTCCTGGGACATTACCTACGAGCAGTACTTC.

V usage is TRBV5-6 and J usage is TRBJ1-1; D not resolved. CDR3 size: 13 residues. Germline lookup yields CDR1 SGHDT and CDR2 YYEEEE. Trimming shortened V by 5 bases and J by 1 base, and 9 bases separated the two germline ends. The CDR3 DNA sequence: TGTGCCAGCAGTCCCAGCGCGAACACTGAAGCTTTCTTT. It is translated as CASSPSANTEAFF.

The chain uses TRBV6-5 and TRBJ1-5; D unclear. V was shortened by 6 bases and J by 7 bases, with 19 bases between the two germline ends. The germline CDR1 and CDR2 sequences are MNHEY and SVGAGI. This CDR3 spans 15 amino acids. CDR3 in amino acids: CASRPPWAGKQPQHF. The CDR3 DNA sequence: TGTGCCAGCAGACCACCCTGGGCGGGGAAGCAGCCCCAGCATTTT.

The chain couples TRBV19 to TRBJ1-2; D unclear. In germline, CDR1 is LNHDA, CDR2 SQIVND (reference sequence). There are 14 residues in the CDR3. V lost 6 bases to trimming and J lost 2 bases, with 13 bases between them. The CDR3 here is CASSSQAGNYGYTF. The CDR3 bases are TGTGCCAGTAGCTCCCAGGCAGGAAACTATGGCTACACCTTC.

The rearrangement joins TRBV3-1 (or the pseudogene TRBV3-2) to TRBJ1-2; D not certain. The germline CDR1 and CDR2 sequences are LGHDT and YNNKEL (reference sequence). The CDR3 loop spans 14 amino acids. V lost 4 bases to trimming and J lost 4 bases, with 13 bases between them. The CDR3 here is CASSPYRQAYGYTF. CDR3 in DNA: TGTGCCAGCAGCCCCTATCGGCAGGCCTATGGCTACACCTTC.

The gene calls are TRBV24-1 and TRBJ2-6; 8 nucleotides align to TRBD1. V shed 3 bases, J shed 0 bases, and the junction held 6 bases outside the gene matches. This CDR3 comprises 18 residues. Looked up from germline, CDR1 is KGHDR and CDR2 is SFDVKD. The CDR3 nucleotides read TGTGCCACCAGTGATAGGGCAGGGGGCGTCTCTGGGGCCAACGTCCTGACTTTC. This encodes CATSDRAGGVSGANVLTF.

This sequence joins TRBV5-1 and TRBJ1-5; D uncertain. This CDR3 has 13 residues. Germline V gene lookup returns CDR1 SGHRS and CDR2 YFSETQ. The germline V and J ends were trimmed by 0 bases and 5 bases, with 6 bases remaining between them. This CDR3 is CASSLDQDQPQHF. CDR3 sequence (DNA): TGCGCCAGCAGCTTGGACCAGGATCAGCCCCAGCATTTT.

The rearrangement links TRBV4-1 to TRBJ1-5, with D possibly TRBD1 on 5 matching bases. CDR3 size: 14 residues. Germline V lookup: CDR1 MGHRA, CDR2 YSYEKL. The V gene lost 4 bases and the J gene lost 3 bases, with 10 bases spanning the gap. CDR3 in DNA: TGCGCCAGCAGCCCAGGGAATTTCAATCAGCCCCAGCATTTT. This translates into CASSPGNFNQPQHF.

The chain links TRBV30 to TRBJ2-3, with 8 positions matching TRBD2. The CDR3 runs to 16 residues. Germline V gene data show CDR1 as GTSNPN and CDR2 as SVGIG (reference sequence). Unmatched junction bases numbered 13, after V lost 8 bases and J lost 0 bases. DNA of the CDR3: TGTGCCGGAAAAGCCGGGGGGGCGACTAGCACAGATACGCAGTATTTT. It specifies CAGKAGGATSTDTQYF.

This chain joins TRBV5-1 and TRBJ1-5; no definite D call. The V end was cut by 5 bases, the J end by 7 bases, with 22 bases between. Germline V lookup: CDR1 SGHRS, CDR2 YFSETQ. This CDR3 spans 16 amino acids. The CDR3 DNA is TGCGCCAGCAGTCCCTCTCCGACGGCGGGCGGGCAGCCCCAGCATTTT. It translates to CASSPSPTAGGQPQHF.

The rearrangement links TRBV9 to TRBJ2-2, with 11 nucleotides matching TRBD1. This CDR3 has 15 residues. Germline V gives CDR1 SGDLS, CDR2 YYNGEE. V dropped 3 bases and J dropped 7; count of bases not matched to a gene: 5. CDR3 nucleotides: TGTGCCAGCAGCGCAGGGACAGGGGGGCGCGGGGAGCTGTTTTTT. Protein sequence: CASSAGTGGRGELFF.

The rearrangement links TRBV3-1 (or the pseudogene TRBV3-2) to TRBJ1-3, with a tentative D call TRBD1 (6 bases). CDR1 is LGHDT, CDR2 YNNKEL, per germline (reference sequence). V shed 0 bases and J shed 5 bases, with 14 bases lying between them. The CDR3 has 16 amino acids. DNA for the CDR3: TGTGCCAGCAGCCAAGATTTTAATACAGGGCGAAACACCATATATTTT. Amino acid sequence: CASSQDFNTGRNTIYF.

The V gene is TRBV2, the J gene TRBJ2-7; 8 positions match TRBD2. The CDR3 consists of 14 residues. Germline CDR1 SNHLY, CDR2 FYNNEI. V lost 4 bases, J lost 0 bases, and 2 bases stayed unmatched. The CDR3 loop is CASSVAGRSYEQYF. In DNA, the CDR3 is TGTGCCAGCAGTGTAGCGGGGCGCTCCTACGAGCAGTACTTC.

This clone was counted once. The rearrangement links TRBV3-1 (or the pseudogene TRBV3-2) to TRBJ2-7; 8 bases map to TRBD2. The CDR3 contains 14 residues. V was clipped by 4 bases and J by 4 bases; unmatched bases: 6. Germline values: CDR1 LGHDT, CDR2 YNNKEL (reference sequence). CDR3 nucleotide sequence: TGTGCCAGCAGCCCGATCGGGGGGGGTTACGAGCAGTACTTC. This gives the protein CASSPIGGGYEQYF.

J is TRBJ1-1 and V is TRBV27; a possible D gene is TRBD1 (5 bases). Trimming left V 2 bases short and J 7 bases short, with 11 bases between. The germline V gene encodes CDR1 MNHEY and CDR2 SMNVEV (reference sequence). The CDR3 has 13 amino acids. The CDR3 is CASSLRRVDEAFF. The CDR3 region has the DNA TGTGCCAGCAGTTTACGCAGGGTAGATGAAGCTTTCTTT.

J is TRBJ1-1 and V is TRBV6-2 or TRBV6-3; a possible D gene is TRBD1 (5 bases). The length of the CDR3 is 17 residues. Trimming took 2 bases from V and 3 from J, leaving 19 bases between them. Germline lookup yields CDR1 MNHEY and CDR2 SVGEGT. As DNA, the CDR3 is TGTGCCAGCAGTTACCCCTCCAAAAGGGGCCGGGACACTGAAGCTTTCTTT. Its protein is CASSYPSKRGRDTEAFF.

With regard to this clone: The CDR3 end shows no conserved phenylalanine or tryptophan, and so a read error is likely. It is unclear where the CDR3 begins or ends on the DNA, so no DNA is shown, and the CDR3 is as TCRdb lists it. This rearrangement joins TRBV2 to TRBJ2-7; no DNA check was done on the table's D call, TRBD1. Germline CDR1 is SNHLY and CDR2 is FYNNEI. The CDR3 spans 11 amino acids, including both terminal residues. The CDR3 protein is CASSERQGAVL.